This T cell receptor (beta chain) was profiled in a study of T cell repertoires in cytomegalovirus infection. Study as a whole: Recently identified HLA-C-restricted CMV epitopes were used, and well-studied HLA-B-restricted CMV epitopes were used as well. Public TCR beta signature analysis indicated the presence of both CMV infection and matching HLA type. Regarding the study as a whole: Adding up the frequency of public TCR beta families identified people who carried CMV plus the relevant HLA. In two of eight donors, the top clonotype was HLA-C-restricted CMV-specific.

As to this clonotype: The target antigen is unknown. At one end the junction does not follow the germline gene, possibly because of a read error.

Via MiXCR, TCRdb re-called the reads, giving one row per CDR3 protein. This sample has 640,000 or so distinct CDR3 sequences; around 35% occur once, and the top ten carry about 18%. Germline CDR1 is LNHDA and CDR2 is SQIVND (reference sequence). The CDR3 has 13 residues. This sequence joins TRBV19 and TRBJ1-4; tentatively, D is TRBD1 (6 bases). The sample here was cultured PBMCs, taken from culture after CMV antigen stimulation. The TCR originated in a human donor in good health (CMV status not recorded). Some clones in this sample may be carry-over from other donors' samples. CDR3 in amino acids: CASTGTTNEKLFF. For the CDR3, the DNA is TGTGCCAGTACGGGGACAACGAATGAAAAACTGTTTTTT.